These 15 T cell receptor beta chains came from one sample sequenced in a study of blood T cell repertoires in COVID-19. Using immunoSEQ multiplex PCR, the repertoire was profiled, and TCRdb retains in-frame clones only, with some absent. The table lists about 270,000 clones, 88% of them singletons, with 2% to 2.5% in the top ten. Sequencing input: PBMCs or T cells enriched from blood (not recorded which). The receptor source for this set is a woman aged 55-70 years in a cohort exposed to, infected with or recovered from COVID-19 (not recorded which).

J is TRBJ1-5 and V is TRBV28; 10 positions agree with TRBD1. The CDR3 loop spans 17 amino acids. The germline gives CDR1 MDHEN, CDR2 SYDVKM. J was trimmed by 1 base and V by 5 bases; bases with no gene match: 8. The CDR3 region has the DNA TGTGCCAGCAGTAGACAGGGGGCTAGGAAAAGCAATCAGCCCCAGCATTTT. Translating gives CASSRQGARKSNQPQHF. The complete variable domain, with remaining parts taken from reference TRBV28 and TRBJ1-5, reads DVKVTQSSRYLVKRTGEKVFLECVQDMDHENMFWYRQDPGLGLRLIYFSYDVKMKEKGDIPEGYSVSREKKERFSLILESASTNQTSMYLCASSRQGARKSNQPQHFGDGTRLSIL.

This clone appeared once. The CDR3 region is CASSPFDSNLNEQFF. CDR3 DNA sequence: TGTGCCAGCAGTCCTTTTGATAGCAATTTGAATGAGCAGTTCTTC. The V and J genes are TRBV27 and TRBJ2-1; unclear D gene. The CDR3 sequence is 15 residues long. The germline V gene has CDR1 MNHEY and CDR2 SMNVEV (reference sequence). Trimming removed 5 bases at V and 7 bases at J, with 18 bases between.

The chain employs TRBV5-1 and TRBJ1-5; 9 nucleotides match TRBD1. Germline CDR1 SGHRS, CDR2 YFSETQ. The CDR3 spans 16 residues. V was pared by 0 bases and J by 4 bases, with 5 bases of the junction left unmatched. CDR3 in DNA: TGCGCCAGCAGCTTGGGAGTTGGACAGGGGAATCAGCCCCAGCATTTT. Amino acids: CASSLGVGQGNQPQHF.

This chain uses TRBV15 with TRBJ1-3; D is possibly TRBD1 (6 bases). CDR3 length: 17 residues. The germline V and J ends were trimmed by 7 bases and 2 bases, with 21 bases remaining between them. The V gene's germline CDR1 is LNHNV and CDR2 YYDKDF (reference sequence). CDR3 bases: TGTGCCACCACCCTTCCTACAGGGAGAGCTACTGGAAACACCATATATTTT. Translation gives CATTLPTGRATGNTIYF.

This clone was seen once. The rearrangement uses TRBV5-8 and TRBJ2-5; the D gene is possibly TRBD1 (6 bases). The CDR3 sequence is 15 residues long. V shed 4 bases and J shed 5 bases, with 18 bases lying between them. CDR1 is SGHTS, CDR2 YDEGEE, per germline. The CDR3 sequence is CASSHRQWDMETQYF. The CDR3 DNA is TGTGCCAGCAGCCACCGACAGTGGGACATGGAGACCCAGTACTTC.

The rearrangement joins TRBV4-1 to TRBJ2-6; weak D call: TRBD2 (6 bases). This CDR3 has 18 residues. The germline CDR1 and CDR2 sequences are MGHRA and YSYEKL. Trimming took 1 base from V and 0 from J, leaving 13 bases between them. The CDR3 bases are TGCGCCAGCAGCCAAGTGGGGGGAGGAAACTCTGGGGCCAACGTCCTGACTTTC. This gives the protein CASSQVGGGNSGANVLTF.

The J gene is TRBJ2-3, the V gene TRBV7-3; 7 nucleotides agree with TRBD1. This CDR3 is built from 16 residues. Germline V gene data show CDR1 as SGHTA and CDR2 as FQGTGA. Trimming at V came to 2 bases and at J to 1 base, leaving 6 bases not matched to a gene. CDR3 amino acids: CASSLLGGSGTDTQYF. Written as DNA, the CDR3 is TGTGCCAGCAGCTTATTAGGGGGCAGTGGCACAGATACGCAGTATTTT.

The genes are TRBV28 and TRBJ1-1; no clear D. The CDR3 consists of 16 residues. V was shortened by 5 bases and J by 4 bases, with 20 bases between the two germline ends. Germline CDR1 is MDHEN and CDR2 is SYDVKM. The CDR3 is CASSRAAGDRGTEAFF. CDR3 sequence (DNA): TGTGCCAGCAGTCGGGCAGCCGGGGATCGTGGCACTGAAGCTTTCTTT.

This chain connects TRBV7-3 to TRBJ2-1; TRBD2 aligns across 11 bases. CDR3 length: 16 amino acids. Germline V gene data show CDR1 as SGHTA and CDR2 as FQGTGA. Trimming took 5 bases from V and 4 from J; bases not matched to a gene: 7. The CDR3 sequence is CASSRRTSGPYNEQFF. The CDR3 DNA sequence: TGTGCCAGCAGCAGAAGGACTAGCGGGCCTTACAATGAGCAGTTCTTC. Complete variable domain (other parts from reference TRBV7-3 and TRBJ2-1): GAGVSQTPSNKVTEKGKYVELRCDPISGHTALYWYRQSLGQGPEFLIYFQGTGAADDSGLPNDRFFAVRPEGSVSTLKIQRTERGDSAVYLCASSRRTSGPYNEQFFGPGTRLTVL.

The V gene is TRBV6-5, the J gene TRBJ2-5, with D possibly being TRBD1 (6 bases). Germline V gives CDR1 MNHEY, CDR2 SVGAGI. Deletions cut 5 bases from V and 10 bases from J, with 17 bases between. The CDR3 extends over 13 amino acids. The CDR3 DNA sequence: TGTGCCAGCAGTCCCCCAACAGGGATGGGCCAGTACTTC. Translation gives CASSPPTGMGQYF.

The V gene is TRBV28, the J gene TRBJ1-4, with 7 bases identical to TRBD1. V dropped 7 bases and J dropped 8; count of bases not matched to a gene: 7. Per germline, CDR1 MDHEN and CDR2 SYDVKM. The CDR3 length is 13 residues. The CDR3 spells CASKTGSGEKLFF. CDR3 coding DNA: TGTGCCAGCAAGACAGGGTCCGGGGAAAAACTGTTTTTT.

The chain joins TRBV19 to TRBJ2-1, with a weak D call TRBD1 (5 bases). Per germline, CDR1 LNHDA and CDR2 SQIVND (reference sequence). The CDR3 extends over 15 amino acids. V was trimmed by 1 base and J by 1 base, leaving 8 bases between them. CDR3 protein: CASSIGTQSYNEQFF. In nucleotides, the CDR3 is TGTGCCAGTAGTATAGGGACACAATCCTACAATGAGCAGTTCTTC.

The chain links TRBV28 to TRBJ1-4; 7 nucleotides agree with TRBD1. The CDR3 loop spans 14 amino acids. Germline V CDR1 and CDR2: MDHEN, SYDVKM. Losses at the gene ends were 5 bases for V and 4 bases for J; bases not matched to a gene: 4. CDR3 DNA: TGTGCCAGCAGTAGACAGGGTAGTAATGAAAAACTGTTTTTT. Protein: CASSRQGSNEKLFF.

The rearrangement joins TRBV19 to TRBJ2-1; 8 bases are a match to TRBD1. J was trimmed by 7 bases and V by 3 bases; bases with no gene match: 8. CDR1 LNHDA and CDR2 SQIVND come from the germline V gene (reference sequence). The length of the CDR3 is 15 residues. The CDR3: CASSMRQGARNEQFF. CDR3 coding DNA: TGTGCCAGTAGTATGCGGCAGGGGGCGCGAAATGAGCAGTTCTTC.

This rearrangement joins TRBV27 to TRBJ2-2; D is possibly TRBD2 (5 bases). Looked up from germline, CDR1 is MNHEY and CDR2 is SMNVEV (reference sequence). The CDR3 covers 17 residues. Trimming stripped 2 bases from V and 2 bases from J, with 15 bases between. This chain's CDR3 is CASSLMARGANTGELFF. DNA for the CDR3: TGTGCCAGCAGTTTAATGGCACGGGGTGCAAACACCGGGGAGCTGTTTTTT.